The 29 T cell receptor beta chains below come from one sample, sequenced in a study of control samples from healthy donors and cancer patients. Clones were read by immunoSEQ multiplex PCR, and TCRdb kept only the in-frame ones, dropping some. In the table there are about 84,000 clones, roughly 82% of which are singletons. The sequencing sample was made of PBMCs. Receptor source: a man in his fifties or sixties with head and neck cancer.

The chain employs TRBV5-1 and TRBJ2-1, with a weak D call TRBD2 (5 bases). CDR3 length: 18 amino acids. The V gene lost 4 bases and the J gene lost 0 bases, with 20 bases spanning the gap. Germline V CDR1 and CDR2: SGHRS, YFSETQ. The CDR3 protein is CASSQLPISESSYNEQFF. CDR3 in DNA: TGCGCCAGCAGCCAACTACCCATTAGCGAAAGCTCCTACAATGAGCAGTTCTTC. The variable domain in full, with the rest retrieved from reference TRBV5-1 and TRBJ2-1, is KAGVTQTPRYLIKTRGQQVTLSCSPISGHRSVSWYQQTPGQGLQFLFEYFSETQRNKGNFPGRFSGRQFSNSRSEMNVSTLELGDSALYLCASSQLPISESSYNEQFFGPGTRLTVL.

This sequence joins TRBV28 and TRBJ1-1; 9 positions agree with TRBD1. There are 15 residues in the CDR3. J lost 4 bases, V lost 11 bases, and 14 bases had no gene match. From germline, CDR1 is MDHEN and CDR2 SYDVKM. CDR3 region: CAGKTGQGGITEAFF. CDR3 nucleotide sequence: TGTGCCGGCAAGACGGGACAGGGAGGTATCACTGAAGCTTTCTTT. The full variable domain, in which reference TRBV28 and TRBJ1-1 provide the parts outside the CDR3, is DVKVTQSSRYLVKRTGEKVFLECVQDMDHENMFWYRQDPGLGLRLIYFSYDVKMKEKGDIPEGYSVSREKKERFSLILESASTNQTSMYLCAGKTGQGGITEAFFGQGTRLTVV.

With regard to this clone: Other nucleotide sequences in the sample specify the same CDR3. The chain carries TRBV28 and TRBJ2-7; 10 bases agree with TRBD1. The CDR3 consists of 13 residues. J gave up 5 bases and V 3 bases, and 1 base lay outside the gene matches. From germline, CDR1 is MDHEN and CDR2 SYDVKM. CDR3 sequence: CASSFGTGDEQYF. CDR3 in DNA: TGTGCCAGCAGTTTTGGGACAGGGGACGAGCAGTACTTC.

This sequence joins TRBV6-5 and TRBJ2-5; D call uncertain. The CDR3 is 13 residues long. V shed 0 bases and J shed 4 bases, with 6 bases lying between them. CDR1 and CDR2 (germline): MNHEY, SVGAGI. The CDR3 is CASSYSSPETQYF. The CDR3 nucleotides are TGTGCCAGCAGTTACTCTAGCCCAGAGACCCAGTACTTC.

Concerning this clone: The germline gene is not matched at one end of the junction; a read error may be the cause. The chain has TRBV5-1 and TRBJ2-3; TRBD2 agrees at 8 bases. Germline V gene sequence: CDR1 SGHRS, CDR2 YFSETQ. This CDR3 is built from 14 residues. The CDR3 DNA reads TGCGCCAGCAGCCTTCGGACTAGCAGAGATACGCAGTATTTT. Residues: CASSLRTSRDTQYF.

The chain links TRBV30 to TRBJ1-1; D remains unclear. CDR3 length: 12 amino acids. Trimming removed 3 bases from V and 1 base from J, with 6 bases in between. Germline V gene sequence: CDR1 GTSNPN, CDR2 SVGIG (reference sequence). CDR3 sequence: CAWRRGNTEAFF. The DNA for the CDR3 is TGTGCCTGGAGACGGGGGAACACTGAAGCTTTCTTT.

This clone was counted a single time. The V and J genes are TRBV5-5 and TRBJ1-1; D perhaps matches TRBD1 (6 bases). Germline CDR1 is SGHKS and CDR2 is YYEKEE (reference sequence). V lost 4 bases and J 4 bases, leaving 14 bases between the germline ends. The CDR3 length is 14 residues. Here the CDR3 DNA reads TGTGCCAGCAGCCCGAGGGGGTTGGGCACTGAAGCTTTCTTT. This encodes CASSPRGLGTEAFF.

The chain combines TRBV6-1 with TRBJ2-3, with D perhaps TRBD1 or TRBD2 (5 bases each). Germline V CDR1 and CDR2: MNHNS, SASEGT. V was pared by 3 bases and J by 11 bases, with 15 bases between. This CDR3 comprises 13 residues. CDR3 sequence: CASSDPGPNGQYF. CDR3 bases: TGTGCCAGCAGTGACCCGGGACCTAACGGGCAGTATTTT.

The chain has TRBV18 and TRBJ2-2; unclear D gene. The CDR3 consists of 17 residues. The ends were cut back, 1 base at V and 7 bases at J, with 19 bases in the middle. Germline CDR1 reads KGHSH; CDR2 reads LQKENI. Here the CDR3 DNA reads TGTGCCAGCTCACCACTTTTTAGACCGAAAGGTGACGGGGAGCTGTTTTTT. Protein product: CASSPLFRPKGDGELFF.

This clone was seen only once. J is TRBJ2-1 and V is TRBV14, with 15 bases matching TRBD2. CDR3 length: 20 amino acids. The V gene's germline CDR1 is SGHDN and CDR2 FVKESK. V gave up 0 bases and J gave up 2 bases; unmatched junction bases: 8. Here the CDR3 DNA reads TGTGCCAGCAGCCAAGATCCCCGGACTAGCGGGAGGGGAGCCTACAATGAGCAGTTCTTC. Its protein is CASSQDPRTSGRGAYNEQFF.

This clone was observed a single time. V gene TRBV5-1 combines with J gene TRBJ2-5; TRBD1 matches 9 bases. The V segment lost 3 bases and the J segment 4 bases; nucleotides outside the gene matches: 7. There are 15 residues in the CDR3. From germline, CDR1 is SGHRS and CDR2 YFSETQ. The CDR3 loop is CASSSGTGLGETQYF. In nucleotides, the CDR3 is TGCGCCAGCAGCTCCGGGACAGGGCTCGGAGAGACCCAGTACTTC.

V usage is TRBV11-2 and J usage is TRBJ2-3, with 12 bases identical to TRBD2. This CDR3 spans 17 amino acids. V lost 5 bases to trimming and J lost 6 bases; unmatched junction nucleotides: 12. Germline V gives CDR1 SGHAT, CDR2 FQNNGV. The CDR3 region is CASSESPSGRAGDTQYF. CDR3 nucleotide sequence: TGTGCCAGCAGCGAATCCCCTAGCGGGAGGGCCGGGGATACGCAGTATTTT.

The chain has TRBV7-9 and TRBJ1-5; unclear D gene. The CDR3 covers 16 residues. V lost 0 bases and J lost 4, with 13 bases in between. The germline CDR1 and CDR2 sequences are SEHNR and FQNEAQ (reference sequence). The CDR3 sequence is CASSLALGFTNQPQHF. The CDR3 DNA reads as TGTGCCAGCAGCTTAGCGCTCGGATTTACGAATCAGCCCCAGCATTTT.

This clone has just a few counts. This chain joins TRBV19 and TRBJ1-5; possible D gene TRBD1, 5 bases. The CDR3 contains 14 residues. Germline V gene data show CDR1 as LNHDA and CDR2 as SQIVND (reference sequence). Deletions cut 3 bases from V and 6 bases from J, with 12 bases between. The CDR3: CASSIGLGAQPQHF. Here the CDR3 DNA reads TGTGCCAGTAGTATCGGCCTCGGGGCTCAGCCCCAGCATTTT.

This clone has only one observation. This chain joins TRBV4-2 and TRBJ2-7, with 7 bases aligning to TRBD2. The V and J ends lost 0 bases and 3 bases, in that order; junction bases with no gene match: 8. The CDR3 extends over 16 amino acids. CDR1 is LGHNA, CDR2 YNFKEQ, per germline. CDR3 coding DNA: TGTGCCAGCAGCCAAGATGACGCGGGAGAATTCTACGAGCAGTACTTC. Protein: CASSQDDAGEFYEQYF.

This clone was found once. This chain links TRBV6-2 or TRBV6-3 with TRBJ2-1, with D possibly being TRBD1 or TRBD2 (5 bases each). The germline CDR1 and CDR2 sequences are MNHEY and SVGEGT. The CDR3 sequence is 17 residues long. Trimming cost V 1 base and J 2 bases, with 15 bases left between them. CDR3 loop: CASSYLRQTGAYNEQFF. CDR3 in DNA: TGTGCCAGCAGTTACTTACGACAGACCGGGGCCTACAATGAGCAGTTCTTC.

The V and J genes are TRBV11-2 and TRBJ2-1, with D unclear. The CDR3 covers 13 residues. Trimming took 6 bases from V and 7 from J, leaving 13 bases between them. Germline V gene lookup returns CDR1 SGHAT and CDR2 FQNNGV. The CDR3 DNA is TGTGCCAGCAGGGGTTATAGGACGAATGAGCAGTTCTTC. It is translated as CASRGYRTNEQFF.

This clone appeared a few times. The chain joins TRBV7-9 to TRBJ2-1; D not resolved. The V end lost 5 bases, the J end lost 6 bases, and 17 bases lay between the germline ends. This CDR3 is built from 15 residues. CDR1 is SEHNR and CDR2 is FQNEAQ in the germline V gene (reference sequence). The CDR3 region has the DNA TGTGCCAGCAGCGGAGCGCCCTCGAGAGTCAATGAGCAGTTCTTC. This codes for CASSGAPSRVNEQFF.

V gene TRBV28 combines with J gene TRBJ2-7; maybe TRBD1 (6 bases). The V and J ends lost 8 bases and 6 bases respectively, with 17 bases between them. CDR3 length equals 13 residues. The germline gives CDR1 MDHEN, CDR2 SYDVKM. The CDR3 bases are TGTGCCAGCGGACCCGGGACACCTTCCGAGCAGTACTTC. This encodes CASGPGTPSEQYF.

The chain links TRBV3-1 (or the pseudogene TRBV3-2) to TRBJ1-2; D gene ambiguous. V lost 0 bases and J lost 8, with 13 bases in between. The CDR3 loop spans 14 amino acids. Germline assignment: CDR1 LGHDT and CDR2 YNNKEL (reference sequence). DNA of the CDR3: TGTGCCAGCAGCCAAGATCTAACAGCCCGGGGCTACACCTTC. This encodes CASSQDLTARGYTF.

This clone was observed a few times. The V call is TRBV29-1, the J call TRBJ1-4; D may be TRBD1 (5 bases). The V gene lost 3 bases and the J gene lost 2 bases, with 10 bases spanning the gap. This CDR3 is built from 14 residues. Germline lookup yields CDR1 SQVTM and CDR2 ANQGSEA. The CDR3 coding sequence is TGCAGCGTTGAGGGGGGACGGACTAATGAAAAACTGTTTTTT. Its protein is CSVEGGRTNEKLFF.

The chain uses TRBV30 and TRBJ2-5; no firm D call. V lost 0 bases to trimming and J lost 2 bases, with 7 bases between them. Germline CDR1 GTSNPN, CDR2 SVGIG (reference sequence). This CDR3 spans 13 amino acids. CDR3 residues: CAWSVQLQETQYF. The CDR3 DNA follows: TGTGCCTGGAGTGTCCAGTTACAAGAGACCCAGTACTTC.

The rearrangement joins TRBV9 to TRBJ1-3; D call uncertain. Trimming stripped 0 bases from V and 0 bases from J, with 7 bases between. This CDR3 has 15 amino acids. Germline-derived CDR1 and CDR2 are SGDLS and YYNGEE. In DNA form, the CDR3 reads TGTGCCAGCAGCGTAGACTGGTACTCTGGAAACACCATATATTTT. This encodes CASSVDWYSGNTIYF. The complete variable domain, with remaining parts taken from reference TRBV9 and TRBJ1-3, reads DSGVTQTPKHLITATGQRVTLRCSPRSGDLSVYWYQQSLDQGLQFLIQYYNGEERAKGNILERFSAQQFPDLHSELNLSSLELGDSALYFCASSVDWYSGNTIYFGEGSWLTVV.

The chain recombines TRBV9 with TRBJ2-1; D call uncertain. CDR1 is SGDLS, CDR2 YYNGEE, per germline. CDR3 length: 16 residues. The V and J ends lost 3 bases and 3 bases respectively, with 16 bases between them. The CDR3 is CASSAGVGLIYNEQFF. The CDR3 DNA follows: TGTGCCAGCAGCGCAGGAGTCGGCCTCATCTACAATGAGCAGTTCTTC.

This clone was observed once. The chain employs TRBV19 and TRBJ2-3, with D uncertain. The CDR3 runs to 13 residues. CDR1 and CDR2 from the germline V gene are LNHDA and SQIVND (reference sequence). Deletions cut 3 bases from V and 0 bases from J, with 4 bases between. This CDR3 reads CASSIESTDTQYF. CDR3 DNA: TGTGCCAGTAGTATTGAGAGCACAGATACGCAGTATTTT.

The chain has TRBV18 and TRBJ2-1; 8 bases line up with TRBD2. Looked up from germline, CDR1 is KGHSH and CDR2 is LQKENI. The V gene end was trimmed by 3 bases and the J gene end by 5 bases; junction bases not matched to a gene: 3. There are 14 residues in the CDR3. CDR3 DNA: TGTGCCAGCTCACCGAGCGGGGGAGACAATGAGCAGTTCTTC. Residues: CASSPSGGDNEQFF.

The chain employs TRBV7-2 and TRBJ2-7; D ambiguous. CDR1 is SGHTA and CDR2 is FQGNSA in the germline V gene. V was cut by 1 base and J by 4 bases, with 5 bases left in between. CDR3 length: 12 residues. The CDR3, as DNA: TGTGCCAGCAGCTTAGAACGGTACGAGCAGTACTTC. Protein sequence: CASSLERYEQYF.

The chain links TRBV5-1 to TRBJ1-3; D may be TRBD1 (6 bases). Trimming removed 3 bases at V and 1 base at J, with 17 bases between. Germline CDR1 reads SGHRS; CDR2 reads YFSETQ. This CDR3 region has 17 residues. The DNA of the CDR3 is TGCGCCAGCAGCTGGCGGACAGAATTATATTCTGGAAACACCATATATTTT. Protein product: CASSWRTELYSGNTIYF.

V is TRBV18 and J is TRBJ2-1, with TRBD1 matching over 9 bases. Germline V lookup: CDR1 KGHSH, CDR2 LQKENI. This CDR3 has 18 amino acids. The junction had 9 bases not matched to a gene; V was cut back by 3 bases and J by 0 bases. The CDR3 DNA reads TGTGCCAGCTCACCGGGACAGGGAGCGGGTAGCTCCTACAATGAGCAGTTCTTC. Its translation is CASSPGQGAGSSYNEQFF. Full variable domain (outside the CDR3, taken from reference TRBV18 and TRBJ2-1): NAGVMQNPRHLVRRRGQEARLRCSPMKGHSHVYWYRQLPEEGLKFMVYLQKENIIDESGMPKERFSAEFPKEGPSILRIQQVVRGDSAAYFCASSPGQGAGSSYNEQFFGPGTRLTVL.